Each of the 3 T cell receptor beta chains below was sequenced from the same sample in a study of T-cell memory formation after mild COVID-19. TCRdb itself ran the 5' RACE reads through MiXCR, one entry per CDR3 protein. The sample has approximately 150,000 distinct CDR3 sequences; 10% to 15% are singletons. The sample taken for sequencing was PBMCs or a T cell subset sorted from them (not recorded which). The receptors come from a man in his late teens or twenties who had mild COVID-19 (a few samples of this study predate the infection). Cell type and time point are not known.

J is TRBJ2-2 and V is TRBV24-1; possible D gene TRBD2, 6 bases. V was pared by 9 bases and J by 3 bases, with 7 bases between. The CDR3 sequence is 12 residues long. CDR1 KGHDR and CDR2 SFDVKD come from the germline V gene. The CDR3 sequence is CATGGYTGELFF. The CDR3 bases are TGTGCCACCGGGGGGTACACCGGGGAGCTGTTTTTT.

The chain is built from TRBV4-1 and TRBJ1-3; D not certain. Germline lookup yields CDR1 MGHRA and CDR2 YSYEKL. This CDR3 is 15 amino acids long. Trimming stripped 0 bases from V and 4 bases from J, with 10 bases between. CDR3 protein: CASSQDGVAGNTIYF. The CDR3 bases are TGCGCCAGCAGCCAAGATGGGGTCGCGGGAAACACCATATATTTT.

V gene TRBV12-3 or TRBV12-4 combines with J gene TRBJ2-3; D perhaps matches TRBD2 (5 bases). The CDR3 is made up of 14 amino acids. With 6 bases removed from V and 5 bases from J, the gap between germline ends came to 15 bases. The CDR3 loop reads CASSRDGVVDTQYF. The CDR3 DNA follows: TGTGCCAGCAGCCGCGACGGGGTTGTAGATACGCAGTATTTT.